This T cell receptor beta chain derives from a study of T cell responses to AZD1222 COVID-19 vaccine (dated by TCRdb to the early 2020s). For the wider study: Because spike-specific TCR depth and breadth did not differ between the two schedules, AZD1222 recipients who got a second dose at roughly 4 weeks were pooled with those who got a second dose at roughly 12 weeks. TCR sequencing covered some 240 trial participants: nearly 210 given two doses of AZD1222 and 26 given two doses of MenACWY control vaccine. Trial participants were enrolled into age subgroups of 18-55, 56-69 and 70-plus years, which contained roughly 150, 30 and 60 TCR-sequenced participants, respectively.

The paper's findings and limits, for the study overall: Reportedly, almost half of the unique spike-specific TCRs recognized epitopes lying outside the regions that are mutated in the B.1.351 and B.1.1.7 variants. Because no samples from the day 14 peak response were available, repertoires could be characterized only after the peak T cell response. The 56-69-year group was small, and its depth increase did not reach significance, likely because of low power. Conclusions about previously exposed vaccinees were limited because only a handful of AZD1222 recipients were SARS-CoV-2 seropositive at baseline. After two AZD1222 doses, both the breadth and the depth of spike-specific TCRs were significantly higher than at day 0 and than in MenACWY recipients. CD4 TCRs associated with the vaccine covered the entire spike protein, and the dominant responses were in regions 160-218 and 743-854. Participants were mostly white British and included more females than males, and it was suggested by the authors that clonal diversity may have been underestimated.

Sample time point, as interpreted from the label and publication: baseline before first vaccination. Samples from vaccinated people were obtained from the UK trials COV001 and COV002, which included a single-blind randomized controlled phase 2/3 trial of AZD1222 (ChAdOx1 nCoV-19) in healthy adults. For TCRbeta chain sequencing, PBMC samples from trial participants were taken at day 0 and at day 28 after the second dose. Compared with germline, V lacks 9 bases and J lacks 1 base; bases without a gene match: 14. Reading the germline V gene gives CDR1 MNHGY and CDR2 SAAAGT. The CDR3, from cysteine to phenylalanine, totals 16 residues. Only the CDR3 DNA stays, 48 bases, in frame from base 1. The CDR3 regions of human TCRbeta chains were analyzed by immunosequencing. The study's own analysis went as follows. TCRs in the repertoires were matched against a reference library of SARS-CoV-2-specific TCRs that had been generated with the MIRA antigen-specificity platform. Breadth was defined as the fraction of unique TCRs that were SARS-CoV-2-associated. Depth was defined as the fraction of total T cells that were SARS-CoV-2-associated. Using the MIRA data, each spike-specific TCR was mapped to the spike region that the TCR reacts to and placed in a CD4 or CD8 class. Log10-transformed breadth and depth values were compared by one-way ANOVA with Sidak's multiple comparisons tests. Imported from immuneACCESS, the table was reduced by TCRdb to in-frame sequences with V and J called. These copies leave out some clones; in studies compared against another copy, an unresolved V gene accounts for under half, and the cause of the remainder is not known. V, J and clone size were drawn from that table, and D and trimming were deduced from the DNA. The sample contains about 120,000 clones, more than 85% of them found a single time. Clones ranked in the top ten supply under 5.5% of the sample.

To note about this clone: Its antigen is currently not known. No base qualities exist here, and no much larger clone lies one base off it.

The sample in question was peripheral blood, obtained on day 0 of AZD1222 vaccination. The sequence is built from TRBV6-8 and TRBJ2-7, and 8 bases in between align with TRBD1. This receptor was taken from an adult in good health. The DNA reads TGTGCCAGGAAAGGACAGGGAGACCCTTTTTCCTACGAGCAGTACTTC. Its product reads: CARKGQGDPFSYEQYF.